The 26 T cell receptor beta chains in this list originate from one sample, sequenced in a study of neoadjuvant anti-PD-1 for oral cavity cancer. Libraries were prepared by immunoSEQ multiplex PCR; TCRdb keeps only in-frame clonotypes and omits some of them. The sample gives under 15,000 clones, around 60% of which show up once; 6.8% is in the top ten. The sample consisted of tumor tissue, taken before nivolumab (anti-PD-1) treatment. The receptors originated from a person aged 40 to 85 with oral cavity squamous cell carcinoma. The donor label of this sample is uncertain.

The chain combines TRBV6-6 with TRBJ1-1, with D possibly TRBD1 on 5 matching bases. V lost 6 bases to trimming and J lost 5 bases, with 16 bases between them. This CDR3 comprises 14 residues. Germline V CDR1 and CDR2: MNHNY, SVGAGI (reference sequence). The DNA of the CDR3 is TGTGCCAGCAGACCTGACAGCCGAGGAACTGAAGCTTTCTTT. This codes for CASRPDSRGTEAFF.

V and J are TRBV7-2 and TRBJ2-4; possibly TRBD1 for D (5 bases). There are 16 residues in the CDR3. The V gene's germline CDR1 is SGHTA and CDR2 FQGNSA. The V gene lost 5 bases and the J gene lost 1 base, with 15 bases spanning the gap. CDR3 bases: TGTGCCAGCAGCCCGACCTCTTCAGGGGCCAAAAACATTCAGTACTTC. This codes for CASSPTSSGAKNIQYF.

The chain is built from TRBV27 and TRBJ2-3; maybe TRBD2 (6 bases). The CDR3 is 15 amino acids. The V end lost 8 bases, the J end lost 0 bases, and 15 bases lay between the germline ends. Germline V gene lookup returns CDR1 MNHEY and CDR2 SMNVEV (reference sequence). The DNA of the CDR3 is TGTGCCAGCGCCTCTTCGGGGAGGAGCACAGATACGCAGTATTTT. This codes for CASASSGRSTDTQYF.

This clone was recorded a few times. V gene TRBV5-1 combines with J gene TRBJ2-1; D might be TRBD2 (5 bases). Trimming removed 5 bases from V and 10 bases from J, with 16 bases in between. The CDR3 spans 13 residues. Germline V gene data show CDR1 as SGHRS and CDR2 as YFSETQ. CDR3 sequence (DNA): TGCGCCAGCAGTCCCGACGGGGTGCGGGAGCAGTTCTTC. Its translation: CASSPDGVREQFF.

The chain combines TRBV4-1 with TRBJ2-3; D unresolved. CDR3 length: 16 residues. Germline loops: CDR1 MGHRA, CDR2 YSYEKL. Trimming pared 0 bases from V and 2 bases from J, leaving 12 bases between. CDR3 region: CASSQESGLPTDTQYF. CDR3 DNA sequence: TGCGCCAGCAGCCAAGAATCAGGCCTACCCACAGATACGCAGTATTTT.

This clone is judged medium-sized. The chain has TRBV2 and TRBJ1-6, with a possible D match to TRBD1 (5 bases). Trimming stripped 8 bases from V and 8 bases from J, with 10 bases between. This CDR3 contains 12 residues. Germline V CDR1 and CDR2: SNHLY, FYNNEI. This chain's CDR3 is CASQGRYSPLHF. The CDR3 bases are TGTGCCAGCCAGGGAAGGTATTCACCCCTCCACTTT.

This clone was seen a handful of times. The chain employs TRBV11-1 and TRBJ2-5; TRBD1 is a possible D gene (7 bases). The CDR3 contains 16 residues. Germline values: CDR1 SGHAT, CDR2 FQDESV (reference sequence). V was cut by 3 bases and J by 6 bases, with 20 bases left in between. Here the CDR3 reads CASSLQGGRIKQTQYF. As DNA, the CDR3 is TGTGCCAGCAGCTTGCAGGGGGGCCGGATCAAACAGACCCAGTACTTC.

The V gene is TRBV28, the J gene TRBJ1-2; TRBD1 aligns across 7 bases. CDR3 length: 17 residues. From germline, CDR1 is MDHEN and CDR2 SYDVKM. The V segment lost 2 bases and the J segment 7 bases; nucleotides outside the gene matches: 16. CDR3 amino acids: CASSLPTTSGRTGGYTF. DNA of the CDR3: TGTGCCAGCAGTTTACCTACAACAAGCGGTAGGACAGGTGGCTACACCTTC.

This clone appeared a few times. V and J are TRBV9 and TRBJ2-7; D call uncertain. Germline values: CDR1 SGDLS, CDR2 YYNGEE. The CDR3 runs 14 residues. Deletions cut 2 bases from V and 0 bases from J, with 9 bases between. The CDR3 is CASSVVATSYEQYF. The CDR3 nucleotides are TGTGCCAGCAGCGTGGTTGCTACCTCCTACGAGCAGTACTTC.

Judged by abundance, this clone is medium-sized. The chain uses TRBV19 and TRBJ1-4; D not certain. Germline V gene sequence: CDR1 LNHDA, CDR2 SQIVND (reference sequence). This CDR3 spans 10 amino acids. V lost 7 bases and J lost 6, with 3 bases in between. The CDR3 protein is CASKDEKLFF. In nucleotides, the CDR3 is TGTGCCAGTAAGGATGAAAAACTGTTTTTT.

The chain has TRBV7-2 and TRBJ1-5; unclear D gene. This CDR3 region has 13 residues. Per germline, CDR1 SGHTA and CDR2 FQGNSA. V shed 5 bases and J shed 3 bases, with 8 bases lying between them. The CDR3 DNA sequence: TGTGCCAGCAGCCGTTACTTCAATCAGCCCCAGCATTTT. This sequence encodes CASSRYFNQPQHF.

The rearrangement uses TRBV6-1 and TRBJ1-1, with 8 bases aligning to TRBD1. With V trimmed by 0 bases and J by 8 bases, 2 bases remained unmatched. Per germline, CDR1 MNHNS and CDR2 SASEGT. This CDR3 is built from 13 residues. CDR3: CASSEAGQDEAFF. The CDR3 region has the DNA TGTGCCAGCAGTGAAGCGGGACAGGACGAAGCTTTCTTT.

J is TRBJ2-1 and V is TRBV10-1; possibly TRBD2 for D (5 bases). V lost 3 bases to trimming and J lost 7 bases, with 13 bases between them. The CDR3 has 14 residues. CDR1 WNHNN and CDR2 SYGVQD come from the germline V gene (reference sequence). As DNA, the CDR3 is TGCGCCAGCAGTGATGAGTGGCCGGGGAATGAGCAGTTCTTC. Translated, it gives CASSDEWPGNEQFF.

This clone has just a few counts. This rearrangement joins TRBV11-2 to TRBJ2-3; TRBD2 agrees at 8 bases. The CDR3 spans 15 residues. Germline trimming cut 8 bases from V and 0 bases from J; bases unmatched to any gene: 7. Germline V gene sequence: CDR1 SGHAT, CDR2 FQNNGV. CDR3 DNA: TGTGCCAGCGGTGCTAGCGGGTCTAGCACAGATACGCAGTATTTT. Protein sequence: CASGASGSSTDTQYF.

The rearrangement joins TRBV28 to TRBJ2-7; 7 bases align to TRBD1. The CDR3 sequence is 13 residues long. With V trimmed by 6 bases and J by 5 bases, 7 bases remained unmatched. Per the germline V gene, CDR1 is MDHEN and CDR2 is SYDVKM. Written as DNA, the CDR3 is TGTGCCAGCAGGATGACAGGGCGCAACGAGCAGTACTTC. Encoded protein: CASRMTGRNEQYF.

The chain joins TRBV4-2 to TRBJ2-5; 7 bases fit TRBD1. Germline lookup yields CDR1 LGHNA and CDR2 YNFKEQ. Trimming cost V 4 bases and J 0 bases; bases outside gene matches: 2. This CDR3 has 14 amino acids. In DNA form, the CDR3 reads TGTGCCAGCAGCCCTGGACAGGACCAAGAGACCCAGTACTTC. Translation gives CASSPGQDQETQYF.

This clone has a handful of counts. This chain links TRBV5-1 with TRBJ2-1, with D unclear. With 0 bases removed from V and 9 bases from J, the gap between germline ends came to 13 bases. CDR3 size: 14 residues. CDR1 and CDR2 from the germline V gene are SGHRS and YFSETQ. The CDR3 reads CASSLAAHPLEQFF. The CDR3, as DNA: TGCGCCAGCAGCTTGGCGGCTCACCCTCTTGAGCAGTTCTTC.

This clone was seen a handful of times. The V gene is TRBV28, the J gene TRBJ1-5; 10 bases map to TRBD1. The germline CDR1 and CDR2 sequences are MDHEN and SYDVKM. The J segment lost 8 bases and the V segment lost 5 bases, leaving 6 bases of the junction unmatched. This CDR3 has 14 residues. In DNA form, the CDR3 reads TGTGCCAGCAGTCCGGGACAGGGGAGAAAGCCCCAGCATTTT. Translation: CASSPGQGRKPQHF.

The J gene is TRBJ1-3, the V gene TRBV15, with D unresolved. Trimming removed 3 bases from V and 0 bases from J, with 12 bases in between. The CDR3 sequence is 16 residues long. The germline gives CDR1 LNHNV, CDR2 YYDKDF (reference sequence). The CDR3 spells CATSSNAGRSGNTIYF. CDR3 nucleotides: TGTGCCACCAGCAGTAACGCAGGACGCTCTGGAAACACCATATATTTT.

V gene TRBV18 combines with J gene TRBJ1-1; maybe TRBD1 (5 bases). V lost 6 bases and J 0 bases, leaving 14 bases between the germline ends. The CDR3 has 15 residues. In germline, CDR1 is KGHSH, CDR2 LQKENI. The CDR3 region is CASSQSGGLNTEAFF. The DNA for the CDR3 is TGTGCCAGCTCCCAAAGTGGGGGATTGAACACTGAAGCTTTCTTT.

CDR3 amino acids: CASSLVNTEAFF. DNA for the CDR3: TGTGCCAGCAGCTTGGTGAACACTGAAGCTTTCTTT. This chain links TRBV7-9 with TRBJ1-1; D not resolved. Between the trimmed V and J ends, which lost 3 bases and 0 bases, there was a span of 2 bases. Germline CDR1 is SEHNR and CDR2 is FQNEAQ (reference sequence). The CDR3 sequence is 12 residues long.

The V and J genes are TRBV9 and TRBJ1-4; D remains ambiguous. This CDR3 has 14 amino acids. V lost 4 bases and J lost 8, with 15 bases in between. Germline assignment: CDR1 SGDLS and CDR2 YYNGEE. The CDR3: CASSLQYGREKLFF. CDR3 coding DNA: TGTGCCAGCAGCCTACAATATGGGCGGGAAAAACTGTTTTTT.

The chain couples TRBV5-8 to TRBJ1-3; possibly TRBD1 for D (5 bases). The CDR3 consists of 15 residues. Germline V gene data show CDR1 as SGHTS and CDR2 as YDEGEE. Trimming stripped 4 bases from V and 3 bases from J, with 14 bases between. CDR3 region: CASSQLQGFGNTIYF. The CDR3 DNA reads as TGTGCCAGCAGCCAACTTCAGGGATTTGGAAACACCATATATTTT.

The chain joins TRBV5-1 to TRBJ1-2; D may be TRBD1 (5 bases). V was shortened by 5 bases and J by 4 bases, with 9 bases between the two germline ends. Germline CDR1 and CDR2: SGHRS and YFSETQ. The CDR3 loop spans 12 amino acids. In DNA, the CDR3 is TGCGCCAGCAGGGCCGGGACCTATGGCTACACCTTC. Translated, it gives CASRAGTYGYTF.

This chain joins TRBV29-1 and TRBJ2-5; 9 bases are shared with TRBD1. V shed 7 bases, J shed 2 bases, and the junction held 8 bases outside the gene matches. The CDR3 totals 14 residues. Germline values: CDR1 SQVTM, CDR2 ANQGSEA. The CDR3 here is CSGRTGASQETQYF. For the CDR3, the DNA is TGCAGCGGTCGGACAGGGGCCTCACAAGAGACCCAGTACTTC.

This chain joins TRBV7-8 and TRBJ2-5, with 9 bases identical to TRBD1. In germline, CDR1 is SGHVS, CDR2 FQNEAQ. This CDR3 is built from 14 residues. V lost 5 bases to trimming and J lost 3 bases; unmatched junction nucleotides: 4. CDR3 loop: CASSRGTGKETQYF. CDR3 sequence (DNA): TGTGCCAGCAGCCGAGGGACAGGGAAAGAGACCCAGTACTTC.